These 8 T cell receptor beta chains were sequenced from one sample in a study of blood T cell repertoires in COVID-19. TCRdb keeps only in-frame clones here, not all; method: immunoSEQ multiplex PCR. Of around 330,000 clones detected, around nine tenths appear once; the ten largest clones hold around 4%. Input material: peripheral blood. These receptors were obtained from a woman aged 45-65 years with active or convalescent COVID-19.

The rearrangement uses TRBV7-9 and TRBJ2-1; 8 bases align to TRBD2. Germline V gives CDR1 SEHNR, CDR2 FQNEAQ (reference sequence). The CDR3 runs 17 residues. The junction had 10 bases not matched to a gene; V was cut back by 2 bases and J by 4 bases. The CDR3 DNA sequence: TGTGCCAGCAGCTTACCAGCGGGAGTGGTCCTTTACAATGAGCAGTTCTTC. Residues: CASSLPAGVVLYNEQFF.

CDR3 nucleotide sequence: TGTGCCAGTAGTCCACGGACAGGGCTTTCCTACGAGCAGTACTTC. It yields the protein CASSPRTGLSYEQYF. The chain combines TRBV19 with TRBJ2-7; TRBD1 agrees at 8 bases. CDR1 and CDR2 from the germline V gene are LNHDA and SQIVND (reference sequence). V was pared by 5 bases and J by 1 base, with 7 bases of the junction left unmatched. The CDR3 runs to 15 residues.

The CDR3 sequence: CAWSAPYQPQHF. DNA for the CDR3: TGTGCCTGGAGTGCCCCATATCAGCCCCAGCATTTT. The rearrangement uses TRBV30 and TRBJ1-5; D gene uncertain. In germline, CDR1 is GTSNPN, CDR2 SVGIG (reference sequence). The CDR3 is made up of 12 amino acids. V lost 1 base and J lost 5, with 6 bases in between.

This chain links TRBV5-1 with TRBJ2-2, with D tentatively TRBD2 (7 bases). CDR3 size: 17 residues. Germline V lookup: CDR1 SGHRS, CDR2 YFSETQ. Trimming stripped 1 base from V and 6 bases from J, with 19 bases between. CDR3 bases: TGCGCCAGCAGCTTGTTGCTACCCGGGGGGCCCGCCGGGGAGCTGTTTTTT. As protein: CASSLLLPGGPAGELFF.

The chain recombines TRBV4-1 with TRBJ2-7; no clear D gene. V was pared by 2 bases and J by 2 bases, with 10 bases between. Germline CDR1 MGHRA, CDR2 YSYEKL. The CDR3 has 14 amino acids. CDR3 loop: CASSQQPTAYEQYF. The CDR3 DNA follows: TGCGCCAGCAGCCAACAGCCCACAGCCTACGAGCAGTACTTC.

This CDR3 reads CASSLSGGTANYEQYF. The CDR3 DNA follows: TGTGCCAGCAGCTTAAGCGGGGGAACAGCTAACTACGAGCAGTACTTC. The V and J genes are TRBV7-2 and TRBJ2-7; 8 nucleotides agree with TRBD2. Trimming cost V 2 bases and J 3 bases; bases outside gene matches: 9. There are 16 residues in the CDR3. Germline CDR1 SGHTA, CDR2 FQGNSA.

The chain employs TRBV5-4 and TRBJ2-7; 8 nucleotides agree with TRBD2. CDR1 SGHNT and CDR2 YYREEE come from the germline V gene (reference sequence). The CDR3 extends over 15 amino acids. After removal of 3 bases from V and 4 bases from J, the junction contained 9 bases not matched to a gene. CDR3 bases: TGTGCCAGCAGCTCCTCCGGGACTAGAACTTACGAGCAGTACTTC. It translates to CASSSSGTRTYEQYF.

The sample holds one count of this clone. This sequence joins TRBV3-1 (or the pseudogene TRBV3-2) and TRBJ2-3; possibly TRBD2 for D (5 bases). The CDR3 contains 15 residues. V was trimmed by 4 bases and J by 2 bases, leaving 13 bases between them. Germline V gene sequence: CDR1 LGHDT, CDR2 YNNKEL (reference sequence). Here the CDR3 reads CASSLRSGHTDTQYF. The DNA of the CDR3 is TGTGCCAGCAGCCTTCGGAGCGGCCACACAGATACGCAGTATTTT.